Below are 30 T cell receptor beta chains sequenced from a single sample in a study of cytomegalovirus exposure and HLA in healthy donors. PCR primers comprised 60 Vbeta and 13 Jbeta primers. Some clones are missing from TCRdb's copy, which holds only in-frame ones; the method was immunoSEQ multiplex PCR. This sample carries around 180,000 clones, approximately 71% of them seen once, and the ten largest clones take less than 1.6%. The source material was PBMCs. The receptors come from a girl under 18 in good health and CMV-seronegative.

This clone was found a few times. V is TRBV6-5 and J is TRBJ2-5; TRBD1 matches 8 bases. This CDR3 comprises 14 residues. Germline V gene lookup returns CDR1 MNHEY and CDR2 SVGAGI. J gave up 5 bases and V 6 bases, and 8 bases lay outside the gene matches. CDR3 in DNA: TGTGCCAGCAGGAGGGGCAGGGGGCGCGAGACCCAGTACTTC. Protein: CASRRGRGRETQYF.

The chain recombines TRBV29-1 with TRBJ1-4; 8 bases map to TRBD1. The CDR3 length is 14 residues. V shed 0 bases, J shed 3 bases, and the junction held 0 bases outside the gene matches. Germline V CDR1 and CDR2: SQVTM, ANQGSEA. The CDR3 DNA follows: TGCAGCGTTGAAGAGACAGGGGCTAATGAAAAACTGTTTTTT. Translating gives CSVEETGANEKLFF.

A note on this clone: Within the sample, other DNA sequences also encode this same CDR3. The chain has TRBV4-1 and TRBJ1-4; D ambiguous. The CDR3 has 15 residues. Germline CDR1 and CDR2: MGHRA and YSYEKL. Deletions cut 0 bases from V and 0 bases from J, with 5 bases between. In DNA form, the CDR3 reads TGCGCCAGCAGCCAAGATAGAACAACTAATGAAAAACTGTTTTTT. This gives the protein CASSQDRTTNEKLFF.

The rearrangement joins TRBV19 to TRBJ2-7; tentatively, D is TRBD1 (5 bases). CDR3 length equals 13 residues. V was clipped by 5 bases and J by 7 bases, with 15 bases between them. CDR1 and CDR2 (germline): LNHDA, SQIVND (reference sequence). The CDR3 sequence is CASSLGQGGEQYF. Written as DNA, the CDR3 is TGTGCCAGTAGTTTAGGGCAGGGCGGTGAGCAGTACTTC.

CDR3 residues: CASLGQGGEKLFF. CDR3 nucleotides: TGTGCCAGCCTCGGACAGGGAGGTGAAAAACTGTTTTTT. The chain joins TRBV18 to TRBJ1-4; 8 nucleotides agree with TRBD1. V dropped 8 bases and J dropped 7; count of bases not matched to a gene: 6. There are 13 residues in the CDR3. The V gene's germline CDR1 is KGHSH and CDR2 LQKENI.

This clone was counted only a few times. The V call is TRBV6-6, the J call TRBJ1-1, with D uncertain. The V end lost 2 bases, the J end lost 4 bases, and 11 bases lay between the germline ends. This CDR3 comprises 14 residues. The V gene's germline CDR1 is MNHNY and CDR2 SVGAGI (reference sequence). CDR3: CASSYRESGTEAFF. In DNA form, the CDR3 reads TGTGCCAGCAGTTACAGGGAGTCGGGCACTGAAGCTTTCTTT.

V gene TRBV25-1 combines with J gene TRBJ1-2; D is unclear. The ends were cut back, 4 bases at V and 11 bases at J, with 14 bases in the middle. Germline values: CDR1 MGHDK, CDR2 SYGVNS. The CDR3 spans 12 residues. CDR3: CASSGGVVGYTF. CDR3 nucleotide sequence: TGTGCCAGCAGTGGAGGTGTGGTAGGATACACCTTC.

The chain joins TRBV5-1 to TRBJ1-1; 7 nucleotides match TRBD1. This CDR3 has 16 residues. Trimming removed 0 bases from V and 3 bases from J; junction bases left unmatched: 8. CDR1 SGHRS and CDR2 YFSETQ come from the germline V gene. The CDR3: CASSLVVGQVDTEAFF. The DNA for the CDR3 is TGCGCCAGCAGCTTGGTAGTAGGACAGGTTGACACTGAAGCTTTCTTT.

The rearrangement uses TRBV28 and TRBJ1-2; the match to TRBD1 covers 10 bases. Germline-derived CDR1 and CDR2 are MDHEN and SYDVKM. The CDR3 sequence is 15 residues long. The CDR3: CAVSGTGASNYGYTF. CDR3 nucleotide sequence: TGTGCTGTATCCGGGACAGGGGCGTCAAACTATGGCTACACCTTC.

The chain employs TRBV2 and TRBJ1-1; 8 bases map to TRBD1. This CDR3 has 14 residues. V was pared by 6 bases and J by 0 bases, with 3 bases of the junction left unmatched. Germline loops: CDR1 SNHLY, CDR2 FYNNEI. This CDR3 reads CASRETGVNTEAFF. CDR3 DNA: TGTGCCAGCAGGGAGACAGGGGTGAACACTGAAGCTTTCTTT.

This chain links TRBV5-1 with TRBJ1-2, with D unclear. Between the trimmed V and J ends, which lost 5 bases and 1 base, there was a span of 9 bases. Germline V CDR1 and CDR2: SGHRS, YFSETQ. The CDR3 length is 13 residues. In DNA, the CDR3 is TGCGCCAGCAGGTCCGAGGTTAACTATGGCTACACCTTC. Translating gives CASRSEVNYGYTF.

The chain joins TRBV6-1 to TRBJ2-5; the match to TRBD2 covers 12 bases. The J call is uncertain, as TRBJ2-7 better fits the DNA end. CDR3 length: 14 residues. Germline CDR1 is MNHNS and CDR2 is SASEGT. Here the CDR3 reads CASTLTSGGYEQYF. CDR3 in DNA: TGTGCCAGCACCTTGACTAGCGGGGGTTACGAGCAGTACTTC.

This clone has just a few counts. The genes are TRBV7-9 and TRBJ1-6; a weak D match, TRBD1 (6 bases). The germline gives CDR1 SEHNR, CDR2 FQNEAQ (reference sequence). The CDR3 contains 15 residues. Deletions cut 5 bases from V and 4 bases from J, with 12 bases between. DNA of the CDR3: TGTGCCAGCAGCATATGGACAGAGTATAATTCACCCCTCCACTTT. Protein sequence: CASSIWTEYNSPLHF.

For the CDR3, the DNA is TGTGCCAGTACCGAAGACAGGGTGAACACTGAAGCTTTCTTT. Amino acid sequence: CASTEDRVNTEAFF. The genes are TRBV19 and TRBJ1-1, with TRBD1 identical over 7 bases. Trimming removed 7 bases from V and 0 bases from J; junction bases left unmatched: 5. From germline, CDR1 is LNHDA and CDR2 SQIVND (reference sequence). This CDR3 contains 14 residues. Filled out from reference TRBV19 and TRBJ1-1, the complete variable domain reads DGGITQSPKYLFRKEGQNVTLSCEQNLNHDAMYWYRQDPGQGLRLIYYSQIVNDFQKGDIAEGYSVSREKKESFPLTVTSAQKNPTAFYLCASTEDRVNTEAFFGQGTRLTVV.

The chain is built from TRBV10-1 and TRBJ1-1, with TRBD1 as a possible D gene (5 bases). Germline V lookup: CDR1 WNHNN, CDR2 SYGVQD (reference sequence). V gave up 6 bases and J gave up 1 base, with 12 bases separating them. The CDR3 is 14 amino acids. CDR3 in amino acids: CASSPQGSNTEAFF. The CDR3 coding sequence is TGCGCCAGCAGCCCCCAGGGATCGAACACTGAAGCTTTCTTT.

V usage is TRBV6-6 and J usage is TRBJ2-7; the D gene is possibly TRBD2 (6 bases). CDR1 is MNHNY, CDR2 SVGAGI, per germline (reference sequence). The V end lost 6 bases, the J end lost 3 bases, and 15 bases lay between the germline ends. This CDR3 region has 14 residues. The CDR3 nucleotides are TGTGCCAGCAGGGACGGGGGAACCCTCTACGAGCAGTACTTC. Residues: CASRDGGTLYEQYF.

This rearrangement joins TRBV19 to TRBJ1-5; D perhaps matches TRBD1 (5 bases). The CDR3 length is 14 residues. Trimming stripped 8 bases from V and 2 bases from J, with 13 bases between. Germline lookup yields CDR1 LNHDA and CDR2 SQIVND (reference sequence). DNA of the CDR3: TGTGCCAGTTCGGCCGGGGGGGGCAATCAGCCCCAGCATTTT. It yields the protein CASSAGGGNQPQHF.

With respect to this clone: At one boundary the junction diverges from the germline segment, which might be a read error. V is TRBV7-7 and J is TRBJ2-2, with D tentatively TRBD1 (5 bases). CDR3 size: 15 residues. Germline CDR1 is SSHAT and CDR2 is FNYEAQ (reference sequence). This chain's CDR3 is CASSLSQGQGGELFF. In DNA form, the CDR3 reads TGTGCTAGCAGCTTAAGTCAGGGTCAAGGCGGGGAGCTGTTTTTT.

This clone was recorded a few times. The J gene is TRBJ1-5, the V gene TRBV19; D perhaps matches TRBD1 (6 bases). The CDR3 loop spans 14 amino acids. Trimming cost V 5 bases and J 7 bases, with 15 bases left between them. CDR1 and CDR2 (germline): LNHDA, SQIVND (reference sequence). The CDR3 reads CASSPGQRVQPQHF. The CDR3 nucleotides read TGTGCCAGTAGTCCAGGACAGAGAGTCCAGCCCCAGCATTTT.

The V gene is TRBV2, the J gene TRBJ2-3; 13 bases agree with TRBD2. This CDR3 has 17 residues. CDR1 SNHLY and CDR2 FYNNEI come from the germline V gene. V was pared by 6 bases and J by 2 bases, with 8 bases of the junction left unmatched. DNA for the CDR3: TGTGCCAGCAGGGGCCCGGGACTAGCGGGGAACACAGATACGCAGTATTTT. This encodes CASRGPGLAGNTDTQYF.

CDR3 amino acids: CASSQDVVAARELFF. DNA of the CDR3: TGTGCCAGCAGCCAAGATGTGGTAGCGGCCAGGGAGCTGTTTTTT. The chain links TRBV4-2 to TRBJ2-2; TRBD2 is a possible D gene (6 bases). Germline CDR1 reads LGHNA; CDR2 reads YNFKEQ. V lost 0 bases to trimming and J lost 9 bases, with 14 bases between them. The CDR3 covers 15 residues.

The sample holds a few counts of this clone. The genes are TRBV23-1 and TRBJ2-6, with 8 bases lining up with TRBD1. TRBV23-1 is sorted into the ORF group, with uncertain function. With V trimmed by 0 bases and J by 3 bases, 7 bases remained unmatched. The CDR3 is 18 residues long. The CDR3 sequence: CASSQSPRGQFGANVLTF. In DNA, the CDR3 is TGCGCCAGCAGTCAATCCCCCAGGGGGCAGTTTGGGGCCAACGTCCTGACTTTC.

The chain has TRBV29-1 and TRBJ2-5; a weak D match, TRBD2 (5 bases). Between the trimmed V and J ends, which lost 6 bases and 5 bases, there was a span of 19 bases. This CDR3 is 14 amino acids long. From germline, CDR1 is SQVTM and CDR2 ANQGSEA. The CDR3 nucleotides read TGCAGCGTGTATCCCGTACTCCGGAGGGAGACCCAGTACTTC. It specifies CSVYPVLRRETQYF.

This clone was found a few times. The J gene is TRBJ1-5, the V gene TRBV27; D may be TRBD1 (6 bases). V was trimmed by 1 base and J by 4 bases, leaving 8 bases between them. Germline CDR1 is MNHEY and CDR2 is SMNVEV (reference sequence). This CDR3 region has 14 residues. The CDR3 nucleotides read TGTGCCAGCAGTTTATTCACAGGGAATCAGCCCCAGCATTTT. The encoded protein is CASSLFTGNQPQHF.

This chain uses TRBV19 with TRBJ1-5; D is perhaps TRBD1 (6 bases). This CDR3 contains 12 residues. V lost 7 bases and J 6 bases, leaving 10 bases between the germline ends. Germline lookup yields CDR1 LNHDA and CDR2 SQIVND (reference sequence). CDR3 in DNA: TGTGCCAGTACGCAGGGGTTTCAGCCCCAGCATTTT. Protein product: CASTQGFQPQHF.

The rearrangement links TRBV6-6 to TRBJ2-1, with D possibly matching TRBD1 (6 bases). Germline CDR1 and CDR2: MNHNY and SVGAGI (reference sequence). The V gene lost 6 bases and the J gene lost 0 bases, with 15 bases spanning the gap. The CDR3 runs 16 residues. In DNA, the CDR3 is TGTGCCAGCAGCCCCCTTGGACAGATCTCCTACAATGAGCAGTTCTTC. Translation: CASSPLGQISYNEQFF.

The rearrangement uses TRBV5-6 and TRBJ1-5, with a weak D call TRBD1 (5 bases). Germline CDR1 reads SGHDT; CDR2 reads YYEEEE. This CDR3 comprises 14 residues. V dropped 5 bases and J dropped 3 bases, with 12 bases sitting between them. As DNA, the CDR3 is TGTGCCAGCAGGAGATCAGGGTACAATCAGCCCCAGCATTTT. As protein: CASRRSGYNQPQHF.

The J gene is TRBJ2-5, the V gene TRBV2, with D possibly being TRBD1 (6 bases). Gene TRBJ2-7 matches the end of the DNA better, so the J call may be wrong. The CDR3 contains 14 residues. CDR1 and CDR2 (germline): SNHLY, FYNNEI. The CDR3 DNA reads as TGTGCCAGCAGGGGGCCGCAGGGGTGGGACGAGCAGTACTTC. It is translated as CASRGPQGWDEQYF.

This chain joins TRBV10-3 and TRBJ1-1; possible D gene TRBD1, 5 bases. Germline CDR1 is ENHRY and CDR2 is SYGVKD. V was trimmed by 3 bases and J by 4 bases, leaving 15 bases between them. The CDR3 contains 15 residues. The CDR3 is CAISDVGAGGTEAFF. The CDR3 bases are TGTGCCATCAGTGACGTGGGTGCCGGGGGCACTGAAGCTTTCTTT.

This clone has a single count. The V gene is TRBV15, the J gene TRBJ2-7; 8 bases agree with TRBD1. The CDR3 sequence is 15 residues long. Germline V gives CDR1 LNHNV, CDR2 YYDKDF (reference sequence). Trimming at V came to 0 bases and at J to 4 bases, leaving 5 bases not matched to a gene. As DNA, the CDR3 is TGTGCCACCAGCAGAGATCCGACAGGGGTATACGAGCAGTACTTC. This gives the protein CATSRDPTGVYEQYF.